The present entry profiles one T cell receptor beta chain with its context. Original methodology: Amplification from reference gene primers served as the basis for estimated nucleated cell counts. Sequenced by immunoSEQ multiplex PCR; TCRdb stores in-frame clones only, minus some. That table is the source of V, J and clone size, and D and trimming were worked out from the DNA. This sample has about 17,000 clones, with about four fifths found just once. This record comes from a study of blood T cell repertoires in COVID-19. For the study at large: Samples of COVID-19 (acute and convalescent) were obtained from the United States, Italy and Spain.

The V gene end was trimmed by 5 bases and the J gene end by 6 bases; junction bases not matched to a gene: 9. This CDR3 has 14 residues. CDR1 MNHEY and CDR2 SMNVEV come from the germline V gene (reference sequence). Input material: peripheral blood. The rearrangement joins TRBV27 to TRBJ1-1; TRBD1 aligns across 7 bases. This TCR derives from a man at least 80 years old with acute or convalescent COVID-19. For the CDR3, the DNA is TGTGCCAGCAGTGACAGGGATCCTTGGGCTGAAGCTTTCTTT. Protein product: CASSDRDPWAEAFF.